Presented here are 24 T cell receptor beta chains from one specimen sequenced in a study of shared clonotypes between healthy human individuals (dated by TCRdb to about 2020). For the CD8 naive samples, CD45RO-negative cells were positively selected for CCR7, yielding a CD45RA+CCR7+ population from which TemRA cells were excluded. Library method: the immunoSEQ multiplex PCR assay. The table comes from immuneACCESS by way of TCRdb, which keeps in-frame sequences with V and J called. Part of the clones is missing from these tables; in studies checked, under half for an unresolved V gene and the rest for unknown reasons. The table for this sample lists some 2,100,000 clones; approximately 94% of them were counted only once. 1.5% to 2% of the sample is in the top ten clones. Material for sequencing was naive CD8+ T cells from PBMCs. The sample's cell subset or site, from its label and the paper: CD45RA+CCR7+. The receptor set was obtained from a man between 18 and 29 years old in good health. Some clones in this sample may be carry-over from other donors' samples.

The gene calls are TRBV2 and TRBJ2-7; D unclear. Germline-derived CDR1 and CDR2 are SNHLY and FYNNEI. V was pared by 4 bases and J by 5 bases, with 9 bases between. This CDR3 is 12 amino acids long. The CDR3 reads CASSAGVNEQYF. The CDR3 nucleotides read TGTGCCAGCAGTGCTGGGGTTAACGAGCAGTACTTC.

The V gene is TRBV28, the J gene TRBJ1-1; 7 bases are shared with TRBD1. This CDR3 region has 14 residues. CDR1 and CDR2 from the germline V gene are MDHEN and SYDVKM. The junction had 11 bases not matched to a gene; V was cut back by 2 bases and J by 11 bases. The CDR3 loop reads CASSLETGHRRAFF. CDR3 coding DNA: TGTGCCAGCAGTTTAGAGACAGGGCATAGAAGGGCTTTCTTT. Complete variable domain (other parts from reference TRBV28 and TRBJ1-1): DVKVTQSSRYLVKRTGEKVFLECVQDMDHENMFWYRQDPGLGLRLIYFSYDVKMKEKGDIPEGYSVSREKKERFSLILESASTNQTSMYLCASSLETGHRRAFFGQGTRLTVV.

DNA of the CDR3: TGTGCCAGTAGTATAGTAGCGGAGGGATACAATGAGCAGTTCTTC. Translation: CASSIVAEGYNEQFF. This chain links TRBV19 with TRBJ2-1; D may be TRBD2 (6 bases). V shed 1 base and J shed 4 bases, with 11 bases lying between them. Germline-derived CDR1 and CDR2 are LNHDA and SQIVND (reference sequence). The CDR3 spans 15 residues.

The rearrangement uses TRBV7-9 and TRBJ2-2, with a possible D match to TRBD2 (6 bases). The CDR3 contains 16 residues. V lost 5 bases, J lost 0 bases, and 13 bases lay in between. Germline CDR1 and CDR2: SEHNR and FQNEAQ (reference sequence). The CDR3 DNA reads as TGTGCCAGCAGCCCCCGGGGGACGACGAACACCGGGGAGCTGTTTTTT. Protein sequence: CASSPRGTTNTGELFF.

As concerns this clone: Other DNA sequences within the sample encode an identical CDR3. This chain connects TRBV4-2 to TRBJ2-7; D possibly matches TRBD1 or TRBD2 (5 bases each). This CDR3 spans 13 amino acids. CDR1 is LGHNA, CDR2 YNFKEQ, per germline. The germline V and J ends were trimmed by 0 bases and 5 bases, with 8 bases remaining between them. The CDR3 nucleotides read TGTGCCAGCAGCCAAGACCGGGGCGACGAGCAGTACTTC. Translated: CASSQDRGDEQYF.

The rearrangement links TRBV7-9 to TRBJ2-7, with D possibly TRBD1 on 5 matching bases. Between the trimmed V and J ends, which lost 4 bases and 0 bases, there was a span of 13 bases. Germline V lookup: CDR1 SEHNR, CDR2 FQNEAQ (reference sequence). The CDR3 length is 15 residues. CDR3 sequence (DNA): TGTGCCAGCAGCTACGTAACAGGAGTCTCCTACGAGCAGTACTTC. It is translated as CASSYVTGVSYEQYF.

The rearrangement uses TRBV9 and TRBJ2-3, with 7 bases aligning to TRBD2. CDR1 and CDR2 from the germline V gene are SGDLS and YYNGEE. V lost 0 bases and J lost 0; bases outside the gene matches: 4. The CDR3 runs to 16 residues. CDR3 sequence (DNA): TGTGCCAGCAGCGTAGTTAGCGGGCCCAGCACAGATACGCAGTATTTT. Translated, it gives CASSVVSGPSTDTQYF.

This sequence joins TRBV21-1 and TRBJ2-5; the table's D call TRBD2 went unverified against the DNA. TRBV21-1 is recorded as a pseudogene. This CDR3 spans 14 amino acids. CDR3 nucleotides: TGTGCCAGCAGCAGGAGTTTGTACCAAGAGACCCAGTACTTC. Protein: CASSRSLYQETQYF.

The chain couples TRBV27 to TRBJ2-1; D remains unclear. Germline V CDR1 and CDR2: MNHEY, SMNVEV (reference sequence). Trimming took off 3 bases at V and 5 bases at J, with 8 bases between the two ends. The CDR3 runs to 13 residues. CDR3 sequence (DNA): TGTGCCAGCAGTTTTTTGCGCAACAATGAGCAGTTCTTC. Residues: CASSFLRNNEQFF.

The CDR3 reads CASSQEGASNQPQHF. The CDR3 DNA follows: TGTGCCAGCAGCCAGGAGGGGGCCAGCAATCAGCCCCAGCATTTT. This rearrangement joins TRBV6-5 to TRBJ1-5, with 7 bases identical to TRBD1. Germline CDR1 reads MNHEY; CDR2 reads SVGAGI. Trimming removed 6 bases from V and 1 base from J; junction bases left unmatched: 6. The CDR3 has 15 amino acids.

The chain links TRBV19 to TRBJ2-1; 7 bases are a match to TRBD1. Per the germline V gene, CDR1 is LNHDA and CDR2 is SQIVND (reference sequence). CDR3 length: 16 amino acids. V lost 3 bases and J lost 8; bases outside the gene matches: 13. The CDR3 here is CASSIFLFRGTDEQFF. CDR3 DNA sequence: TGTGCCAGTAGTATTTTCCTCTTCAGGGGGACCGATGAGCAGTTCTTC.

The gene calls are TRBV19 and TRBJ1-1; 8 positions agree with TRBD1. CDR1 LNHDA and CDR2 SQIVND come from the germline V gene (reference sequence). V was clipped by 0 bases and J by 0 bases; unmatched bases: 6. CDR3 length: 17 residues. CDR3 sequence (DNA): TGTGCCAGTAGTATAGATCTGGCAGGGGGCCTGAACACTGAAGCTTTCTTT. It translates to CASSIDLAGGLNTEAFF.

The chain combines TRBV5-1 with TRBJ2-2, with TRBD2 matching over 10 bases. CDR1 and CDR2 from the germline V gene are SGHRS and YFSETQ. The CDR3 has 20 amino acids. V gave up 4 bases and J gave up 5 bases; unmatched junction bases: 20. CDR3 DNA sequence: TGCGCCAGCAGCCGCACCCAGGGACTAGCGACAAGGAGGGAAACCGGGGAGCTGTTTTTT. As protein: CASSRTQGLATRRETGELFF. Filled out from reference TRBV5-1 and TRBJ2-2, the complete variable domain reads KAGVTQTPRYLIKTRGQQVTLSCSPISGHRSVSWYQQTPGQGLQFLFEYFSETQRNKGNFPGRFSGRQFSNSRSEMNVSTLELGDSALYLCASSRTQGLATRRETGELFFGEGSRLTVL.

The chain links TRBV9 to TRBJ2-7, with 8 positions matching TRBD1. The CDR3 extends over 15 amino acids. Germline V gene data show CDR1 as SGDLS and CDR2 as YYNGEE. V lost 3 bases and J lost 0; bases outside the gene matches: 5. The DNA of the CDR3 is TGTGCCAGCAGCGAGGGACAGGCCAACTCCTACGAGCAGTACTTC. Its protein product is CASSEGQANSYEQYF.

The CDR3 coding sequence is TGTGCCAGTAGTAACCCGGACGAATCTAGCACAGATACGCAGTATTTT. This encodes CASSNPDESSTDTQYF. The genes are TRBV19 and TRBJ2-3; D is uncertain. The CDR3 totals 16 residues. Germline assignment: CDR1 LNHDA and CDR2 SQIVND (reference sequence). V gave up 4 bases and J gave up 0 bases, with 14 bases separating them.

The chain links TRBV11-2 to TRBJ1-1; no firm D call. This CDR3 spans 13 amino acids. The germline CDR1 and CDR2 sequences are SGHAT and FQNNGV. Trimming took off 3 bases at V and 5 bases at J, with 10 bases between the two ends. The CDR3 is CASSFSYGTEAFF. CDR3 in DNA: TGTGCCAGCAGCTTTTCTTACGGAACTGAAGCTTTCTTT.

The chain employs TRBV7-9 and TRBJ2-7; D is uncertain. Trimming took 5 bases from V and 3 from J, leaving 20 bases between them. This CDR3 contains 16 residues. Germline values: CDR1 SEHNR, CDR2 FQNEAQ (reference sequence). DNA for the CDR3: TGTGCCAGCAGCCCCCTCGTGGGCGCGTACAACTACGAGCAGTACTTC. Its translation is CASSPLVGAYNYEQYF.

This chain uses TRBV5-3 with TRBJ1-5, with 9 bases aligning to TRBD1. TRBV5-3 is an ORF for which the function is uncertain. The CDR3 runs to 19 residues. V lost 3 bases to trimming and J lost 0 bases; unmatched junction nucleotides: 13. The CDR3 region has the DNA TGTGCCAGAAGCTGGGCCCGGAGGACAGGGGACGATAGCAATCAGCCCCAGCATTTT. Translating it yields CARSWARRTGDDSNQPQHF.

V gene TRBV27 combines with J gene TRBJ2-7, with 7 bases identical to TRBD1. The junction had 13 bases not matched to a gene; V was cut back by 5 bases and J by 6 bases. Germline V gives CDR1 MNHEY, CDR2 SMNVEV (reference sequence). The CDR3 length is 15 residues. This CDR3 reads CASSPRDSVNSEQYF. CDR3 sequence (DNA): TGTGCCAGCAGTCCCCGGGACAGTGTTAACAGCGAGCAGTACTTC.

The chain is built from TRBV11-2 and TRBJ1-1; D remains unclear. CDR3 length: 14 amino acids. Trimming removed 2 bases from V and 1 base from J, with 8 bases in between. The germline CDR1 and CDR2 sequences are SGHAT and FQNNGV. CDR3 nucleotide sequence: TGTGCCAGCAGCTTACGGACCTCGAACACTGAAGCTTTCTTT. This sequence encodes CASSLRTSNTEAFF.

This clone was recorded only once. The chain joins TRBV28 to TRBJ2-7, with D unresolved. Germline CDR1 is MDHEN and CDR2 is SYDVKM. Trimming took 3 bases from V and 0 from J, leaving 12 bases between them. This CDR3 is 15 amino acids long. The CDR3 nucleotides read TGTGCCAGCAGTTTTTTGGGCACGAGCTCCTACGAGCAGTACTTC. Protein sequence: CASSFLGTSSYEQYF.

The V gene is TRBV5-5, the J gene TRBJ1-5, with D perhaps TRBD1 (5 bases). Germline values: CDR1 SGHKS, CDR2 YYEKEE (reference sequence). The CDR3 covers 15 residues. Trimming cost V 5 bases and J 3 bases, with 15 bases left between them. DNA of the CDR3: TGTGCCAGCAGGAAAGGTGGGACGGCCAATCAGCCCCAGCATTTT. The encoded protein is CASRKGGTANQPQHF.

Comments on this clone: The same CDR3 is also encoded by other DNA sequences in this sample. The rearrangement joins TRBV7-9 to TRBJ2-1; unclear D gene. Trimming took 5 bases from V and 6 from J, leaving 8 bases between them. From germline, CDR1 is SEHNR and CDR2 FQNEAQ (reference sequence). This CDR3 contains 12 residues. This chain's CDR3 is CASSTGVNEQFF. DNA of the CDR3: TGTGCCAGCAGCACTGGTGTCAATGAGCAGTTCTTC.

The rearrangement links TRBV13 to TRBJ2-5; 16 nucleotides agree with TRBD2. The V and J ends lost 5 bases and 5 bases, in that order; junction bases with no gene match: 8. This CDR3 region has 17 residues. The germline V gene has CDR1 PRHDT and CDR2 FYEKMQ (reference sequence). The CDR3 is CASSNGTSGRAVETQYF. The CDR3 region has the DNA TGTGCCAGCAGCAATGGGACTAGCGGGAGGGCCGTGGAGACCCAGTACTTC.